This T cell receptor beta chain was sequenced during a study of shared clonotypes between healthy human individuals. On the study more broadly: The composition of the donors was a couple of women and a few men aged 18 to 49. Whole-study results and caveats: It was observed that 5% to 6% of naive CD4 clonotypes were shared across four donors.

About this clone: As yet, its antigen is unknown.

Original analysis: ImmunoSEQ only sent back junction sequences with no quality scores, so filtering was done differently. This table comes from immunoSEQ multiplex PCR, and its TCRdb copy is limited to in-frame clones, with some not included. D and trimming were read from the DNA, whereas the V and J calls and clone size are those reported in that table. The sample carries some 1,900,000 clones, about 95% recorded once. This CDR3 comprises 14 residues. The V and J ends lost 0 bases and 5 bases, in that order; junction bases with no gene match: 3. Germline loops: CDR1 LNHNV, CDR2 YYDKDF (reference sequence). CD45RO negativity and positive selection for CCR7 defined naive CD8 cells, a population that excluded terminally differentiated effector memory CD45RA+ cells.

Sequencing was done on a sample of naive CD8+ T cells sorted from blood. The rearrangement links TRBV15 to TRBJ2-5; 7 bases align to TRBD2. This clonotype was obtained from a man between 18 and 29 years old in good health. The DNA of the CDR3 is TGTGCCACCAGCAGAGATCGAGCGGGGGAGACCCAGTACTTC. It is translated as CATSRDRAGETQYF.